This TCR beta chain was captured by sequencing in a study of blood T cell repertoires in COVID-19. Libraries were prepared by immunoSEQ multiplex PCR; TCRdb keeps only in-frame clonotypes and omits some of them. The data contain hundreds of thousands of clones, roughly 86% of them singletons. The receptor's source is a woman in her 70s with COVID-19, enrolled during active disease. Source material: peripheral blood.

CDR3 in DNA: TGTGCCAGCAGCTTGAGGGGGCCCTTAGGCTACACCTTC. Residues: CASSLRGPLGYTF. The J gene is TRBJ1-2, the V gene TRBV5-4; 7 bases line up with TRBD1. Germline V gene sequence: CDR1 SGHNT, CDR2 YYREEE (reference sequence). With 1 base clipped from V and 8 bases from J, the junction kept 5 bases outside the gene matches. The CDR3 loop spans 13 amino acids.